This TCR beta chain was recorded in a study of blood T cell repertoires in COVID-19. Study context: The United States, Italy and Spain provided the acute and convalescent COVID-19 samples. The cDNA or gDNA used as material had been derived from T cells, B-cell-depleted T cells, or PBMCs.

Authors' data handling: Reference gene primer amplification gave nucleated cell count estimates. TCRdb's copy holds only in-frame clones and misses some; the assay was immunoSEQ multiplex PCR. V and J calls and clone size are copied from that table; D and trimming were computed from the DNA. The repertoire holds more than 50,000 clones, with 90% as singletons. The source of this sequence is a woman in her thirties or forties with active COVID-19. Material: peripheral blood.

This CDR3 is CASNIQGGEEQFF. The CDR3 DNA follows: TGTGCCAGCAATATACAGGGGGGAGAGGAGCAGTTCTTC. The chain is built from TRBV2 and TRBJ2-1; 8 nucleotides line up with TRBD1. Germline lookup yields CDR1 SNHLY and CDR2 FYNNEI. The junction had 9 bases not matched to a gene; V was cut back by 7 bases and J by 10 bases. The CDR3 runs 13 residues.